Listed below are T cell receptor beta chains from one sample, sequenced in a study of T cell responses to AZD1222 COVID-19 vaccine. The assay was immunoSEQ multiplex PCR, and TCRdb's table has in-frame clones only and misses some. Of some 120,000 clones in the sample, around 92% were seen once. The input for sequencing was peripheral blood, taken on day 0 of AZD1222 vaccination. Receptors originate from an adult in good health. Each CDR3 is given with its conserved first and last residue. A D gene is named only where the DNA matches it firmly. Clone size is stated in some rows and not others, as once, few, many or a class when expanded.

- TRBJ2-5 TRBV15 - TGTGCCACCAGCAGAACAGGGTCGGCAGAGACCCAGTACTTC CATSRTGSAETQYF
- TRBJ2-2 TRBV23-1 - TGCGTCGGACTCCCCGGGGAGCTGTTTTTT CVGLPGELFF
few TRBJ1-5 TRBV28 - TGTGCCAGCAACCCCCCCCTCTCGTATTACGGCAGTACCCAGCATTTT CASNPPLSYYGSTQHF
- TRBJ2-7 TRBV19 - TGTGCCAGTAGTATGATTGGTCGAAGCTCCTACGAGCAGTACTTC CASSMIGRSSYEQYF
- TRBJ1-2 TRBV9 - TGTGCCAGCAGCGAGGGCCGGTATGGCTACACCTTC CASSEGRYGYTF
- TRBJ2-5 TRBV19 TRBD1 TGTGCCAGTAGTATAACAGGGGGTCAGGAGACCCAGTACTTC CASSITGGQETQYF
- TRBJ2-6 TRBV5-1 - TGCGCCAGCAGCTTGGCGGGTTCTGGGGCCAACGTCCTGACTTTC CASSLAGSGANVLTF
- TRBJ1-2 TRBV6-1 - TGTGCCAGCAGTGAATTCCCCTTAATCTATGGCTACACCTTC CASSEFPLIYGYTF
- TRBJ1-5 TRBV5-1 - TGCGCCAGTAGATCAGAAAGCAATCAGCCCCAGCATTTT CASRSESNQPQHF
- TRBJ1-4 TRBV7-9 TRBD1 TGTGCCAGCAGCTTTCAGGGGACAGGCGGAGAAAAACTGTTTTTT CASSFQGTGGEKLFF
- TRBJ2-7 TRBV19 - TGTGCCAGTAGTTTCACCTCTGGAGTCTACGAGCAGTACTTC CASSFTSGVYEQYF
- TRBJ2-1 TRBV5-4 - TGTGCCAGCAGCCCATCTTTGGGACTTCATGAGAGGGGCAATGAGCAGTTCTTC CASSPSLGLHERGNEQFF
- TRBJ2-7 TRBV2 - TGTGCCAGCAGTGCCTACCTCGCCTACGAGCAGTACTTC CASSAYLAYEQYF
- TRBJ2-3 TRBV28 TRBD1 TGTGCCAGCCGTAGCACCGGGACAGGGGGTAAGGCAGATACGCAGTATTTT CASRSTGTGGKADTQYF
- TRBJ2-1 TRBV4-1 - TGCGCCAGCAGCCAAGATCAGAGCAGGAGCTCCTACAATGAGCAGTTCTTC CASSQDQSRSSYNEQFF
- TRBJ2-4 TRBV5-3 TRBD2 TGTGCCAGACCTAACGACAGTACGGGACTAGCGATAGACAAAAACATTCAGTACTTC CARPNDSTGLAIDKNIQYF
- TRBJ2-3 TRBV5-1 TRBD2 TGCGCCAGCAGCTTGGGTAGCGGGATCACAGATACGCAGTATTTT CASSLGSGITDTQYF
- TRBJ2-1 TRBV18 TRBD1 TGTGCCAGCTCACCACCTGGGACAGGGGGCTTCAATGAGCAGTTCTTC CASSPPGTGGFNEQFF
- TRBJ2-3 TRBV5-1 - TGCGCCAGCAGCACAAGCGGAGGGAGCACAGATACGCAGTATTTT CASSTSGGSTDTQYF
- TRBJ1-1 TRBV5-4 - TGTGCCAGCAGCTCCCGCGGCATGAACACTGAAGCTTTCTTT CASSSRGMNTEAFF
- TRBJ2-3 TRBV19 - TGTGCCAGTAGTATGACCGCGCGACTGGTAGATACGCAGTATTTT CASSMTARLVDTQYF
- TRBJ2-1 TRBV6-6 TRBD2 TGTGCCAGCAGTTACTCGGGAGGGAGTGGGTACAATGAGCAGTTCTTC CASSYSGGSGYNEQFF